This T cell receptor beta chain was sequenced during a study of tissue T cells after allogeneic stem cell transplantation. Study-level results: Sampling depth was limited, and the cohort was small and clinically varied. Which tissue TCRs were alloreactive or antigen-specific was not determined. Some clones might be persisting host cells.

CDR3 sequences, V/J genes, frequencies and template counts came from survey-depth TCRbeta sequencing. The repertoire was sequenced with immunoSEQ multiplex PCR; TCRdb's copy has only in-frame clones and lacks some. The sample yields roughly 4,700 clones, 32% seen once. Germline V gives CDR1 SNHLY, CDR2 FYNGKV (reference sequence). The CDR3 runs 15 residues. V was clipped by 5 bases and J by 1 base; unmatched bases: 3. The time point here: mouse harvest day 14 after allogeneic transplant. Each mouse received 10^7 T-cell-depleted marrow cells plus 10^6 splenic CD5+ T cells by tail vein. B6 (H2b) cells into BALB/c (H2d) mice; tissues taken at day 7 or 14. This clone is medium-sized in the sample. Its antigen is not identified. Gene and germline names: mouse. Sequencing ends 1 residue short of the CDR3 end; the germline J gene provides the rest.

V is TRBV3 and J is TRBJ2-1; 9 positions match TRBD2. The material sequenced was skin. This clonotype originated in a female BALB/c mouse given C57BL/6 T cells with graft-versus-host disease after an allogeneic hematopoietic cell transplant. CDR3 sequence reads: CASSIGLGNYAEQFF. The part of the CDR3 DNA that was read is TGTGCCAGCAGCATCGGACTGGGGAACTATGCTGAGCAGTTC.